Following are 29 T cell receptor beta chains from one sample sequenced in a study of shared clonotypes between healthy human individuals. Data came from immunoSEQ multiplex PCR; TCRdb stores just in-frame clones and leaves some out. The repertoire has about 230,000 clones, 60% to 70% of them found once; the top ten carry approximately 10%. Sequenced input: memory CD4+ T cells sorted from blood. The subset: CD45RA-negative fraction. The receptors come from a man aged 30 to 45 in good health.

This clone appeared a few times. The rearrangement joins TRBV19 to TRBJ2-1; the D is unclear. The V end was cut by 3 bases, the J end by 8 bases, with 5 bases between. The CDR3 loop spans 11 amino acids. Looked up from germline, CDR1 is LNHDA and CDR2 is SQIVND (reference sequence). The CDR3 is CASSIRDEQFF. CDR3 nucleotides: TGTGCCAGTAGTATTCGGGATGAGCAGTTCTTC.

V usage is TRBV14 and J usage is TRBJ1-1; weak D call: TRBD1 (5 bases). This CDR3 region has 15 residues. CDR1 and CDR2 from the germline V gene are SGHDN and FVKESK. V was pared by 2 bases and J by 1 base, with 11 bases between. DNA for the CDR3: TGTGCCAGCAGCCAATGGGGACGGCCGAACACTGAAGCTTTCTTT. Protein: CASSQWGRPNTEAFF.

This clone was seen a single time. V gene TRBV19 combines with J gene TRBJ2-5; 7 bases align to TRBD2. The V gene end was trimmed by 5 bases and the J gene end by 5 bases; junction bases not matched to a gene: 11. Germline loops: CDR1 LNHDA, CDR2 SQIVND (reference sequence). CDR3 length: 15 residues. The CDR3 protein is CASSVDPGGKETQYF. The CDR3 DNA follows: TGTGCCAGTAGTGTCGACCCGGGGGGTAAGGAGACCCAGTACTTC.

The rearrangement links TRBV5-4 to TRBJ2-4, with TRBD1 as a possible D gene (6 bases). This CDR3 has 15 amino acids. The V gene's germline CDR1 is SGHNT and CDR2 YYREEE (reference sequence). Trimming stripped 0 bases from V and 4 bases from J, with 11 bases between. CDR3 protein: CASSLGRDTKNIQYF. For the CDR3, the DNA is TGTGCCAGCAGCTTGGGCCGGGACACTAAAAACATTCAGTACTTC.

About this clone: The sample holds other DNA sequences that translate to the same CDR3. The rearrangement uses TRBV15 and TRBJ2-1; D call uncertain. V was pared by 0 bases and J by 7 bases, with 7 bases between. The CDR3 covers 13 residues. The V gene's germline CDR1 is LNHNV and CDR2 YYDKDF (reference sequence). CDR3 nucleotides: TGTGCCACCAGCAGAGATTTAGGTAATGAGCAGTTCTTC. It codes for CATSRDLGNEQFF.

In this sample, this clone turned up a few times. V and J are TRBV7-9 and TRBJ2-5; D is undetermined. Germline assignment: CDR1 SEHNR and CDR2 FQNEAQ (reference sequence). Trimming removed 0 bases at V and 1 base at J, with 3 bases between. This CDR3 has 13 amino acids. As DNA, the CDR3 is TGTGCCAGCAGCTTAGCGTTCCAAGAGACCCAGTACTTC. Its translation is CASSLAFQETQYF.

V is TRBV4-1 and J is TRBJ2-7, with D hard to call. V lost 4 bases, J lost 7 bases, and 17 bases lay in between. The germline V gene has CDR1 MGHRA and CDR2 YSYEKL. This CDR3 is built from 14 residues. The CDR3, as DNA: TGCGCCAGCAGCCCCCAGGTGGGGTACGGGGAGCAGTACTTC. Its protein is CASSPQVGYGEQYF.

This clone has only one observation. The chain recombines TRBV5-4 with TRBJ2-1, with 8 nucleotides matching TRBD2. V shed 1 base and J 3 bases; nucleotides not matched to a gene: 3. Germline CDR1 is SGHNT and CDR2 is YYREEE (reference sequence). The CDR3 has 15 amino acids. The CDR3 here is CASSLTSGFYNEQFF. CDR3 bases: TGTGCCAGCAGCTTGACTAGCGGCTTCTACAATGAGCAGTTCTTC.

V is TRBV13 and J is TRBJ2-3; D may match TRBD1 or TRBD2 (5 bases each). The CDR3 length is 14 residues. Germline V lookup: CDR1 PRHDT, CDR2 FYEKMQ (reference sequence). Trimming pared 5 bases from V and 1 base from J, leaving 10 bases between. The CDR3 sequence is CASSRGRGTDTQYF. The CDR3 coding sequence is TGTGCCAGCAGCAGGGGACGGGGCACAGATACGCAGTATTTT.

Note on this clone: A junction boundary mismatches the germline segment, possibly from a read error. The chain couples TRBV6-1 to TRBJ2-1; 9 nucleotides line up with TRBD2. CDR1 and CDR2 from the germline V gene are MNHNS and SASEGT. CDR3 size: 15 residues. The CDR3, as DNA: TGTGCCAGCAATGAAGGGCTAGCGGGGTACAATGAGCAGTTCTTC. Encoded protein: CASNEGLAGYNEQFF.

The V call is TRBV7-2, the J call TRBJ1-5, with TRBD1 as a possible D gene (5 bases). The CDR3 is 15 amino acids. V was pared by 2 bases and J by 0 bases, with 8 bases between. Germline V lookup: CDR1 SGHTA, CDR2 FQGNSA. The DNA of the CDR3 is TGTGCCAGCAGCTTAAGAGGGGATAGCAATCAGCCCCAGCATTTT. This sequence encodes CASSLRGDSNQPQHF.

The V gene is TRBV5-1, the J gene TRBJ1-3; D is ambiguous. CDR1 and CDR2 from the germline V gene are SGHRS and YFSETQ. V lost 3 bases and J 11 bases, leaving 18 bases between the germline ends. The CDR3 has 14 amino acids. The CDR3 loop reads CASSSNWEKRAIYF. CDR3 coding DNA: TGCGCCAGCAGCTCCAATTGGGAAAAACGCGCCATATATTTT. Full variable domain (remainder filled in from reference TRBV5-1 and TRBJ1-3): KAGVTQTPRYLIKTRGQQVTLSCSPISGHRSVSWYQQTPGQGLQFLFEYFSETQRNKGNFPGRFSGRQFSNSRSEMNVSTLELGDSALYLCASSSNWEKRAIYFGEGSWLTVV.

The V gene is TRBV11-2, the J gene TRBJ2-6; tentative D call: TRBD2 (6 bases). The germline CDR1 and CDR2 sequences are SGHAT and FQNNGV. The CDR3 is made up of 19 amino acids. Trimming shortened V by 0 bases and J by 0 bases, and 15 bases separated the two germline ends. The CDR3: CASSLDRGGFTSGANVLTF. The CDR3 coding sequence is TGTGCCAGCAGCTTAGATCGTGGGGGGTTTACCTCTGGGGCCAACGTCCTGACTTTC.

This clone was observed a single time. The V and J genes are TRBV18 and TRBJ2-5, with a possible D match to TRBD1 (6 bases). The germline V gene has CDR1 KGHSH and CDR2 LQKENI. Deletions cut 3 bases from V and 3 bases from J, with 14 bases between. CDR3 size: 15 residues. The DNA for the CDR3 is TGTGCCAGCTCACCCCGGACAGCAGACAAAGAGACCCAGTACTTC. This codes for CASSPRTADKETQYF.

The rearrangement joins TRBV28 to TRBJ2-5; 8 positions agree with TRBD1. Germline-derived CDR1 and CDR2 are MDHEN and SYDVKM. The CDR3 length is 16 residues. The V segment lost 4 bases and the J segment 5 bases; nucleotides outside the gene matches: 12. DNA of the CDR3: TGTGCCAGCAGTTCTACCAGGGGGCTTTATTTGGAGACCCAGTACTTC. Its translation is CASSSTRGLYLETQYF. The full variable domain, its missing parts supplied by reference TRBV28 and TRBJ2-5, is DVKVTQSSRYLVKRTGEKVFLECVQDMDHENMFWYRQDPGLGLRLIYFSYDVKMKEKGDIPEGYSVSREKKERFSLILESASTNQTSMYLCASSSTRGLYLETQYFGPGTRLLVL.

This clone was counted only a few times. The chain has TRBV9 and TRBJ2-1; TRBD2 matches at 7 bases. Germline V CDR1 and CDR2: SGDLS, YYNGEE. The length of the CDR3 is 16 residues. J was trimmed by 1 base and V by 0 bases; bases with no gene match: 4. The CDR3 DNA reads TGTGCCAGCAGCGTAGATCTAGCGGTATCCTACAATGAGCAGTTCTTC. As protein: CASSVDLAVSYNEQFF.

V and J are TRBV5-1 and TRBJ2-7; D possibly corresponds to TRBD1 (6 bases). Germline loops: CDR1 SGHRS, CDR2 YFSETQ. This CDR3 region has 14 residues. V dropped 0 bases and J dropped 4 bases, with 11 bases sitting between them. The CDR3 DNA is TGCGCCAGCAGCTTGGAGGGGGTTGCTTACGAGCAGTACTTC. It codes for CASSLEGVAYEQYF.

This clone was detected many times. V and J are TRBV7-3 and TRBJ2-3, with TRBD2 as a possible D gene (6 bases). In germline, CDR1 is SGHTA, CDR2 FQGTGA. The V gene lost 5 bases and the J gene lost 2 bases, with 11 bases spanning the gap. CDR3 length: 14 amino acids. The CDR3, as DNA: TGTGCCAGCAGCCAGACTAGGACCACAGATACGCAGTATTTT. Its translation is CASSQTRTTDTQYF.

In DNA form, the CDR3 reads TGTGCCAGCAGCTACGACACAGGGTCAGCCGAGCAGTACTTC. Translating it yields CASSYDTGSAEQYF. The chain joins TRBV7-2 to TRBJ2-7, with D perhaps TRBD1 (6 bases). Germline lookup yields CDR1 SGHTA and CDR2 FQGNSA. There are 14 residues in the CDR3. V shed 4 bases and J shed 6 bases, with 16 bases lying between them.

This clone occurred a few times. V usage is TRBV2 and J usage is TRBJ1-4; D is uncertain. V was trimmed by 6 bases and J by 4 bases, leaving 18 bases between them. The germline V gene encodes CDR1 SNHLY and CDR2 FYNNEI. CDR3 size: 16 residues. The CDR3 sequence: CASRDKPETNNEKLFF. CDR3 coding DNA: TGTGCCAGCAGAGATAAACCGGAGACTAATAATGAAAAACTGTTTTTT.

Details on this clone: A junction boundary mismatches the germline segment, possibly from a read error. Other DNA sequences in the same sample also yield this CDR3. This sequence joins TRBV19 and TRBJ2-1, with D hard to call. The CDR3 sequence is 12 residues long. Germline V gene sequence: CDR1 LNHDA, CDR2 SQIVND (reference sequence). The CDR3 region is CASSIGVSEQFF. The CDR3 DNA follows: TGTGCTAGTAGTATAGGAGTCAGTGAGCAGTTCTTC.

This clone was detected a few times. The chain joins TRBV18 to TRBJ2-3; D is perhaps TRBD1 (5 bases). The CDR3 is 15 amino acids. CDR1 KGHSH and CDR2 LQKENI come from the germline V gene. Trimming removed 3 bases at V and 3 bases at J, with 13 bases between. The CDR3 here is CASSPAQGKTDTQYF. CDR3 bases: TGTGCCAGCTCACCCGCGCAGGGCAAGACAGATACGCAGTATTTT.

There are a few counts of this clone. The gene calls are TRBV20-1 and TRBJ2-1; no reliable D call. V lost 7 bases and J lost 4, with 8 bases in between. Germline V gene data show CDR1 as DFQATT and CDR2 as SNEGSKA (reference sequence). The CDR3 is 11 amino acids. Written as DNA, the CDR3 is TGCAGTGAAGCTAGTTACAATGAGCAGTTCTTC. Its translation: CSEASYNEQFF.

The V call is TRBV6-5, the J call TRBJ1-3; D gene unclear. CDR1 and CDR2 from the germline V gene are MNHEY and SVGAGI. This CDR3 has 14 amino acids. The V end was cut by 6 bases, the J end by 2 bases, with 11 bases between. CDR3: CASSRDGAGNTIYF. The CDR3 DNA sequence: TGTGCCAGCAGCCGAGATGGGGCTGGAAACACCATATATTTT.

This clone appeared a single time. The J gene is TRBJ1-2, the V gene TRBV19; weak D call: TRBD1 (5 bases). Germline values: CDR1 LNHDA, CDR2 SQIVND (reference sequence). Trimming removed 4 bases at V and 3 bases at J, with 18 bases between. This CDR3 has 16 residues. The CDR3 is CASSNRGTGNYYGYTF. CDR3 nucleotide sequence: TGTGCCAGTAGTAACCGAGGGACCGGCAACTACTATGGCTACACCTTC.

The rearrangement joins TRBV5-1 to TRBJ2-5; maybe TRBD2 (6 bases). Germline V gene lookup returns CDR1 SGHRS and CDR2 YFSETQ. The CDR3 extends over 16 amino acids. V was pared by 0 bases and J by 5 bases, with 17 bases between. CDR3 residues: CASSLAVGGRGETQYF. The CDR3 DNA reads TGCGCCAGCAGCTTGGCAGTGGGAGGAAGGGGTGAGACCCAGTACTTC.

The count of this clone is one. The genes are TRBV7-3 and TRBJ2-1; D possibly corresponds to TRBD2 (6 bases). Germline assignment: CDR1 SGHTA and CDR2 FQGTGA. The length of the CDR3 is 15 residues. The germline V and J ends were trimmed by 2 bases and 7 bases, with 15 bases remaining between them. CDR3 protein: CASSLSSDKGNEQFF. CDR3 in DNA: TGTGCCAGCAGCTTATCTAGCGACAAGGGAAATGAGCAGTTCTTC.

This clone was seen once. The rearrangement joins TRBV28 to TRBJ2-3, with D unresolved. V lost 7 bases and J lost 0, with 11 bases in between. Germline CDR1 is MDHEN and CDR2 is SYDVKM. The CDR3 is made up of 14 amino acids. This chain's CDR3 is CASKYGQSTDTQYF. The DNA of the CDR3 is TGTGCCAGCAAGTACGGGCAGAGCACAGATACGCAGTATTTT. The complete variable domain, with remaining parts taken from reference TRBV28 and TRBJ2-3, reads DVKVTQSSRYLVKRTGEKVFLECVQDMDHENMFWYRQDPGLGLRLIYFSYDVKMKEKGDIPEGYSVSREKKERFSLILESASTNQTSMYLCASKYGQSTDTQYFGPGTRLTVL.

The CDR3 DNA is TGTGCCAGCAGTTTCCGGGGGCCTACTGAAGCTTTCTTT. It is translated as CASSFRGPTEAFF. The chain links TRBV27 to TRBJ1-1, with a tentative D call TRBD1 (6 bases). This CDR3 contains 13 residues. The V end lost 3 bases, the J end lost 5 bases, and 10 bases lay between the germline ends. The germline gives CDR1 MNHEY, CDR2 SMNVEV (reference sequence).